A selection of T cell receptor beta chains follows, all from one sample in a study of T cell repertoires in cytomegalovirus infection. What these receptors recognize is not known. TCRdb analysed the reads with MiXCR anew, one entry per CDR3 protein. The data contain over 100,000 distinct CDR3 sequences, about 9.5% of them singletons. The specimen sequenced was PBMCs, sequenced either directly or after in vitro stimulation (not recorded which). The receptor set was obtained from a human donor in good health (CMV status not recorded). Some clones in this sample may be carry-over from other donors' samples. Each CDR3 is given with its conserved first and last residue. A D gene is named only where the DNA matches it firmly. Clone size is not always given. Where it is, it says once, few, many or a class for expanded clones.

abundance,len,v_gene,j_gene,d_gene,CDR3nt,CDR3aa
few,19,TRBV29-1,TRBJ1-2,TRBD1,TGCAGCGTTGAAGATCAGGGGACAGCTAGTTCCATATTGAACTATGGCTACACCTTC,CSVEDQGTASSILNYGYTF
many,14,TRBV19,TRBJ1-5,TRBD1,TGTGCCAGTAGTTCCTCAGGGGGGGATCAGCCCCAGCATTTT,CASSSSGGDQPQHF
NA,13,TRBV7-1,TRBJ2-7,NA,TGTGCCAGCAGGACCAGCCTCTCATACGAGCAGTACTTC,CASRTSLSYEQYF
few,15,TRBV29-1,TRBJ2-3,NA,TGCAGCGTTGAAGATCCCCGGGCTAGCGCTCTTGCTCAGTATTTT,CSVEDPRASALAQYF
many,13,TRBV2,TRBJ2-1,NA,TGTGCCAGCAGTGTGGACTCACCCGGGGAGCAGTTCTTC,CASSVDSPGEQFF
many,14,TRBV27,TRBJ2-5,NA,TGTGCCAGCAGTTATAACCTCCGCCAAGAGACCCAGTACTTC,CASSYNLRQETQYF
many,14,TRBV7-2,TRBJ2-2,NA,TGTGCCAGCAGCTTAGTGTCTTGGACCGGGGAGCTGTTTTTT,CASSLVSWTGELFF
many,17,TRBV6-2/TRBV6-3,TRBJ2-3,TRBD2,TGTGCCAGCAGTTACTCCTCGGGGCCTAGCGGGCCCGATACGCAGTATTTT,CASSYSSGPSGPDTQYF
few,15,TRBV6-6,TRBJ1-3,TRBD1,TGTGCCAGCAGTTACTCCGACAGGGGTGGAAACACCATATATTTT,CASSYSDRGGNTIYF
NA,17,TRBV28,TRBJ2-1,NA,TGTGCCAGCAGTTTCAGTTTTGTGCGAAGGGGGGACAATGAGCAGTTCTTC,CASSFSFVRRGDNEQFF
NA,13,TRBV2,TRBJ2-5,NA,TGTGCCAGCAGTGGTGACGATCAAGAGACCCAGTACTTC,CASSGDDQETQYF
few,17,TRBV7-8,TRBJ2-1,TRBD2,TGTGCCAGCAGCTTGTATAGCGGGAGGGCCTCCTACAATGAGCAGTTCTTC,CASSLYSGRASYNEQFF
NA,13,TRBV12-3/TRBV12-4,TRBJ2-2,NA,TGTGCCAGCAGGGGACAAAGGATCGGGGAGCTGTTTTTT,CASRGQRIGELFF